This TCR beta chain comes out of a study of T cell responses to AZD1222 COVID-19 vaccine. Produced via immunoSEQ multiplex PCR; TCRdb's table is partial and in-frame only. The table lists about 97,000 clones, around 89% of them singletons, with under 8.5% in the top ten. Study-wide results and limits: Spike was spanned by vaccine-associated CD4 TCRs, with dominance at 160-218 and 743-854.

The germline gives CDR1 LNHDA, CDR2 SQIVND (reference sequence). This CDR3 contains 13 residues. V lost 1 base to trimming and J lost 6 bases, with 9 bases between them. With regard to this clone: Its antigen is currently unknown.

The TCR was taken from an adult in good health. The starting material was peripheral blood, obtained on day 0 of AZD1222 vaccination. The chain joins TRBV19 to TRBJ1-2; D is unclear. The CDR3 is CASSIVHRDGYTF. The CDR3 bases are TGTGCCAGTAGTATAGTCCACCGGGATGGCTACACCTTC.